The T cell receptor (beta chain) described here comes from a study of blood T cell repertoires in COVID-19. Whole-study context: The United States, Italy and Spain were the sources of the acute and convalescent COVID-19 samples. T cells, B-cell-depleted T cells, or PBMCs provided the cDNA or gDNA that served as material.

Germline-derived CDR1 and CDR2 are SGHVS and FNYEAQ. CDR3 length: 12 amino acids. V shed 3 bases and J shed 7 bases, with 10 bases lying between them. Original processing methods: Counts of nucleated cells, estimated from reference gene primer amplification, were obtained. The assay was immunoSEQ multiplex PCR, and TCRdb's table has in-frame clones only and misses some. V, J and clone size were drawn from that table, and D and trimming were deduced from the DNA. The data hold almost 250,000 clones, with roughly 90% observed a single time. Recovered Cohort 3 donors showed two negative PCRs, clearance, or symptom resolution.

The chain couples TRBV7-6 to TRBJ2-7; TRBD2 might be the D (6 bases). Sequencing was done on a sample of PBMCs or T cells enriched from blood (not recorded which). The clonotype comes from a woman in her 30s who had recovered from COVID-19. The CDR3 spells CASSFPGREQYF. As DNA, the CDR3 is TGTGCCAGCAGCTTTCCCGGGAGAGAGCAGTACTTC.